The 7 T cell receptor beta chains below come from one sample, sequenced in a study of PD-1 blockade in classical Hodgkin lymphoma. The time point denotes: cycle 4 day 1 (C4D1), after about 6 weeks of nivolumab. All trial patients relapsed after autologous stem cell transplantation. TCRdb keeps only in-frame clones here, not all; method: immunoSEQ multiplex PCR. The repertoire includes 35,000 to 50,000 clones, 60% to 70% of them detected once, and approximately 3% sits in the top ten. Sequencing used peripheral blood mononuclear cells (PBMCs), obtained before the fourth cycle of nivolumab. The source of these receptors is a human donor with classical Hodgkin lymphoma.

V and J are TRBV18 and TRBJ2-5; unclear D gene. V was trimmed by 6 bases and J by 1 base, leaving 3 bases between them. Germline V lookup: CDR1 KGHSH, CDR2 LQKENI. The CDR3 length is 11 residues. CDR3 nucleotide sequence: TGTGCCAGCTCCTCCCAAGAGACCCAGTACTTC. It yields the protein CASSSQETQYF.

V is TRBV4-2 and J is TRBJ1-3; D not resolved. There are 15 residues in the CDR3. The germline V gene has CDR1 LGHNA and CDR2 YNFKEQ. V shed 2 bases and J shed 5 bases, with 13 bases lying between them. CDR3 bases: TGTGCCAGCAGCCAAACCACAGCGGGGAGAAACACCATATATTTT. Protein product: CASSQTTAGRNTIYF.

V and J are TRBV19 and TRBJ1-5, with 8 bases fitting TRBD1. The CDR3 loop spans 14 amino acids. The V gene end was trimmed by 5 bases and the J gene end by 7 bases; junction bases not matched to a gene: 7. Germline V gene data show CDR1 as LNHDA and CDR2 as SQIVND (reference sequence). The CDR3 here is CASSPGQGGQPQHF. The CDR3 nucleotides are TGTGCCAGTAGTCCTGGACAGGGTGGGCAGCCCCAGCATTTT.

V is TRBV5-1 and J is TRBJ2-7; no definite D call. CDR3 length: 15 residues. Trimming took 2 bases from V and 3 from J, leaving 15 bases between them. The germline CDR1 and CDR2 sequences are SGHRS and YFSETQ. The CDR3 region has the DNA TGCGCCAGCAGCTTTAACGCCGGTTTTCGCTACGAGCAGTACTTC. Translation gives CASSFNAGFRYEQYF. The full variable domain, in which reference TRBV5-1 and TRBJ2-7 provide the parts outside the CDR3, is KAGVTQTPRYLIKTRGQQVTLSCSPISGHRSVSWYQQTPGQGLQFLFEYFSETQRNKGNFPGRFSGRQFSNSRSEMNVSTLELGDSALYLCASSFNAGFRYEQYFGPGTRLTVT.

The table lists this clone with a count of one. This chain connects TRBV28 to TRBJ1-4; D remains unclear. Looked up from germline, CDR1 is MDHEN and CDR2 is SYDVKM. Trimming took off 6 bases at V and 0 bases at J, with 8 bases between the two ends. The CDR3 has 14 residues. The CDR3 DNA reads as TGTGCCAGCAGCCATCCCTCAACTAATGAAAAACTGTTTTTT. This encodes CASSHPSTNEKLFF.

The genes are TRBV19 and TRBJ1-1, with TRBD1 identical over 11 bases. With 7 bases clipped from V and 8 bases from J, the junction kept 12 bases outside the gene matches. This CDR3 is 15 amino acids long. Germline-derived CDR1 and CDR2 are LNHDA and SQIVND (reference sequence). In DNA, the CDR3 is TGTGCCAGTAAGCGCACCGGGACAGGGGGGACCGAAGCTTTCTTT. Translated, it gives CASKRTGTGGTEAFF.

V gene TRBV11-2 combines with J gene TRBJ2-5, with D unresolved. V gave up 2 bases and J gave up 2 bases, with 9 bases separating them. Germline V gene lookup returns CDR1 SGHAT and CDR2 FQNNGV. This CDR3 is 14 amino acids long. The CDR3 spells CASSLSLAQETQYF. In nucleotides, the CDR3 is TGTGCCAGCAGCTTAAGTTTGGCTCAAGAGACCCAGTACTTC.